This is a list of T cell receptor beta chains from one sample in a study of blood T cell repertoires in COVID-19. The repertoire was sequenced with immunoSEQ multiplex PCR; TCRdb's copy has only in-frame clones and lacks some. The sample includes hundreds of thousands of clones, 80% to 90% of them seen just once. Sequencing input: peripheral blood. The receptors shown here come from a woman in her 30s with active or convalescent COVID-19. Both conserved end residues are part of each CDR3. The D gene is left open where the match is weak. Expanded clones get a size class; other rows say once, few or many, or leave the size out.

v_gene	j_gene	d_gene	abundance	CDR3nt	CDR3aa
TRBV3-1/TRBV3-2	TRBJ1-1	-	once	TGTGCCAGCAGCACCTCACAGGGGAACACTGAAGCTTTCTTT	CASSTSQGNTEAFF
TRBV6-5	TRBJ2-1	-	-	TGTGCCAGCAGTTACAGGGGCGATGAGCAGTTCTTC	CASSYRGDEQFF
TRBV7-9	TRBJ1-2	-	-	TGTGCCAGCGGACTCGCAGGATTGGGGAATGGCTACACCTTC	CASGLAGLGNGYTF
TRBV6-1	TRBJ2-7	TRBD2	-	TGTGCCAGCAGTGAAGGCGGGGCGGGGGTCGAGCAGTACTTC	CASSEGGAGVEQYF
TRBV5-1	TRBJ1-4	-	-	TGCGCCAGCAGCTCCCGCGGAACGCAAAGAGTCGGGGCTAATGAAAAACTGTTTTTT	CASSSRGTQRVGANEKLFF
TRBV5-1	TRBJ1-2	TRBD1	once	TGCGCCAGCAGCGAAACCGGGACAGAGTATGGCTACACCTTC	CASSETGTEYGYTF
TRBV3-1/TRBV3-2	TRBJ2-5	TRBD2	-	TGTGCCAGCAGCCCTGGAGGGACTAGCAGACGAGAGACCCAGTACTTC	CASSPGGTSRRETQYF
TRBV6-5	TRBJ1-3	-	few	TGTGCCAGCAGTCGGACAGATTTCTCTGGAAACACCATATATTTT	CASSRTDFSGNTIYF
TRBV11-2	TRBJ2-5	TRBD2	-	TGTGCCAGCAGCTTAGTTCCAGCGGGGGACCAAGAGACCCAGTACTTC	CASSLVPAGDQETQYF
TRBV5-8	TRBJ1-6	TRBD1	-	TGTGCCAGCAGCTTGGTTTGGGCAGGGGGAGCCTATAATTCACCCCTCCACTTT	CASSLVWAGGAYNSPLHF
TRBV27	TRBJ2-2	TRBD2	-	TGTGCCAGCAGGGAAACTTGGGACTATAAAATCGGGGAGCTGTTTTTT	CASRETWDYKIGELFF
TRBV4-1	TRBJ2-2	-	-	TGCGCCAGCAGCCAAGATCCCGCGGGAGAGGGGGGCGGGGAGCTGTTTTTT	CASSQDPAGEGGGELFF
TRBV6-5	TRBJ2-1	TRBD2	-	TGTGCCAGCAGCCCCGGGGGGGCCCTCTACAATGAGCAGTTCTTC	CASSPGGALYNEQFF
TRBV5-4	TRBJ1-6	TRBD1	once	TGTGCCAGCAGCTTGGACGCAGGGGGACGTTCACCCCTCCACTTT	CASSLDAGGRSPLHF
TRBV18	TRBJ1-1	-	-	TGTGCCAGCTCAGGGTACTGGGACGGGACTTTGAACACTGAAGCTTTCTTT	CASSGYWDGTLNTEAFF
TRBV6-5	TRBJ2-3	-	-	TGTGCCAGCACGCGGACTAGCACAGATACGCAGTATTTT	CASTRTSTDTQYF
TRBV5-1	TRBJ2-6	-	-	TGCGCCAGCAGCGTCCGCCAACAATCGGGGGCCAACGTCCTGACTTTC	CASSVRQQSGANVLTF
TRBV7-9	TRBJ2-1	TRBD2	-	TGTGCCAGCACCAGAGCGGGGGCCAACGGGAATGAGCAGTTCTTC	CASTRAGANGNEQFF
TRBV7-7	TRBJ2-1	TRBD2	-	TGTGCCAGCAGCTTTGAAGCGGGAGGGCGCAATGAGCAGTTCTTC	CASSFEAGGRNEQFF
TRBV7-2	TRBJ1-1	-	-	TGTGCCAGCAGGCCGAGCTGGACAGCTCACACTGAAGCTTTCTTT	CASRPSWTAHTEAFF
TRBV5-4	TRBJ2-2	TRBD2	-	TGTGCCAGCAGCGAGACTAGCGGGGGGCCCGGGGAGCTGTTTTTT	CASSETSGGPGELFF
TRBV19	TRBJ1-4	TRBD1	-	TGTGCCAGTAGAGGAATGACAGGGATTCAAGCAACTAATGAAAAACTGTTTTTT	CASRGMTGIQATNEKLFF
TRBV15	TRBJ1-2	-	-	TGTGCCACCGGATTTAGACTAAACTATGGCTACACCTTC	CATGFRLNYGYTF